What follows is one T cell receptor (beta chain) and its context. Germline V lookup: CDR1 LGHNA, CDR2 YNFKEQ. This CDR3 spans 15 amino acids. With 0 bases removed from V and 4 bases from J, the gap between germline ends came to 13 bases. Original processing notes: The assay estimated nucleated cells by amplifying reference gene primers. TCRdb's table, derived via immunoSEQ multiplex PCR, lists solely in-frame clones and lacks some. V and J calls and clone size come straight from that table; D and trimming were deduced from the DNA. The profile shows tens of thousands of clones, roughly nine tenths of them singletons. The data were taken from a study of blood T cell repertoires in COVID-19. Across the whole study: The cDNA or gDNA used as material had been derived from T cells, B-cell-depleted T cells, or PBMCs.

The TCR comes from a man aged 40-49 years with acute or convalescent COVID-19. The chain has TRBV4-2 and TRBJ2-7; D may be TRBD1 (5 bases). The sample taken for sequencing was peripheral blood. CDR3 sequence reads: CASSQDLTRGYEQYF. CDR3 nucleotides: TGTGCCAGCAGCCAAGATCTGACAAGGGGATACGAGCAGTACTTC.